This T cell receptor beta chain was sequenced for a study of CD8 T cells in ankylosing spondylitis. Comment on this clonotype: Its matching antigen is unknown.

The CDR3 has 12 amino acids. The ends lost 8 bases at V and 5 bases at J; junction bases unmatched: 7. Germline V gene sequence: CDR1 SQVTM, CDR2 ANQGSEA. Whole-study results and caveats: As reported, disease-linked clones showed significant enrichment in matched ankylosing spondylitis synovial fluid. Some of these motif variants have turned up before, in reports on reactive arthritis synovial fluid and blood.

Researchers built TCR beta libraries using quantitative 5'-RACE with molecular barcodes. TCRdb called the 5' RACE reads again in MiXCR, with one record for every CDR3 protein. Of 200,000 to 250,000 distinct CDR3 sequences listed, roughly 24% are singletons. This chain links TRBV29-1 with TRBJ2-7; TRBD1 matches at 9 bases. Sequenced sample: blood, either unsorted or a sorted T cell fraction (not recorded which). This TCR was recovered from a male donor with ankylosing spondylitis or in good health (not recorded which). CDR3 DNA: TGCAGCCCCTGGGACAGGGAGAACGAGCAGTACTTC. Its translation: CSPWDRENEQYF.